This record looks at one T cell receptor (beta chain) sequence and its context. Its antigen is currently unknown. Germline assignment: CDR1 MNHEY and CDR2 SVGEGT. The V end was cut by 2 bases, the J end by 10 bases, with 18 bases between. The CDR3 is 15 amino acids. The record originates from a study of T cell responses to AZD1222 COVID-19 vaccine. Study-wide results and limits: Reportedly, close to half of spike-specific TCRs are directed against unmutated variant regions. Donors were mostly white British, more females; clonal diversity possibly underestimated.

Profiling relied on immunoSEQ multiplex PCR, and the TCRdb table lists in-frame clones only, not all of them. The repertoire consists of 110,000 or so clones, with 87% occurring once and the leading ten covering 4.4%. Sample: peripheral blood, taken 28 days after the second AZD1222 dose. The clonotype comes from an adult who received the AZD1222 COVID-19 vaccine. The chain employs TRBV6-2 or TRBV6-3 and TRBJ1-5; D is unresolved. This CDR3 reads CASSYPPDGKGPQHF. The CDR3 nucleotides read TGTGCCAGCAGTTACCCCCCCGACGGGAAGGGACCCCAGCATTTT.